These 16 T cell receptor beta chains came from one sample sequenced in a study of blood T cells in healthy people across ages. Next came a second PCR, run for roughly 6 to 11 cycles, which used a sample-barcoded 5' primer along with a J-beta primer mix. TCRdb passed the 5' RACE reads through MiXCR, listing each CDR3 protein once. Of roughly 2 million distinct CDR3 sequences in the sample, around half were seen once. Sequenced: blood. The source of these receptors is a woman aged 40 to 50 in good health.

For the CDR3, the DNA is TGTGCCAGCTCACCAAAAGTCCAGGCTTTATACAATGAGCAGTTCTTC. Its translation: CASSPKVQALYNEQFF. The V gene is TRBV18, the J gene TRBJ2-1; D not resolved. V shed 2 bases and J shed 4 bases, with 15 bases lying between them. Per germline, CDR1 KGHSH and CDR2 LQKENI. The CDR3 has 16 residues.

Only a few counts were recorded for this clonotype. CDR3 amino acids: CSAGTVLSTDTQYF. CDR3 in DNA: TGCAGTGCTGGGACAGTCTTGAGCACAGATACGCAGTATTTT. This rearrangement joins TRBV20-1 to TRBJ2-3, with 7 positions matching TRBD1. CDR1 and CDR2 (germline): DFQATT, SNEGSKA (reference sequence). With 5 bases clipped from V and 0 bases from J, the junction kept 5 bases outside the gene matches. This CDR3 has 14 amino acids.

The chain recombines TRBV12-3 or TRBV12-4 with TRBJ2-2; D is perhaps TRBD2 (6 bases). The CDR3 runs 14 residues. V was cut by 8 bases and J by 5 bases, with 15 bases left in between. CDR3 coding DNA: TGTGCCAGCGGGGGAGCGGGTCGTACCGGGGAGCTGTTTTTT. Amino acid sequence: CASGGAGRTGELFF.

The chain combines TRBV6-5 with TRBJ2-1, with 10 bases aligning to TRBD2. Germline V lookup: CDR1 MNHEY, CDR2 SVGAGI. CDR3 length: 15 residues. Trimming at V came to 5 bases and at J to 8 bases, leaving 9 bases not matched to a gene. The CDR3 reads CASSESGGAGDEQFF. The CDR3 DNA reads TGTGCCAGCAGTGAAAGCGGGGGGGCCGGGGATGAGCAGTTCTTC.

With respect to this clonotype: A read error may produce the germline difference seen at one junction end. The rearrangement uses TRBV2 and TRBJ2-5, with 11 bases that match TRBD2. This CDR3 spans 15 amino acids. The germline CDR1 and CDR2 sequences are SNHLY and FYNNEI. Here the CDR3 reads CASSGTSGYRETRYF. The CDR3 DNA reads as TGTGCCAGCAGTGGGACTAGCGGGTACCGAGAGACCCGGTACTTC.

J is TRBJ2-5 and V is TRBV9, with D tentatively TRBD2 (6 bases). Deletions cut 0 bases from V and 2 bases from J, with 20 bases between. The CDR3 spans 18 residues. CDR1 is SGDLS and CDR2 is YYNGEE in the germline V gene. In DNA, the CDR3 is TGTGCCAGCAGCGTAGAGGTGGCTAGACGGGGGTATCAAGAGACCCAGTACTTC. Translated, it gives CASSVEVARRGYQETQYF.

The rearrangement joins TRBV4-2 to TRBJ1-5, with D perhaps TRBD1 (6 bases). The CDR3 totals 14 residues. The ends were cut back, 0 bases at V and 11 bases at J, with 14 bases in the middle. CDR1 LGHNA and CDR2 YNFKEQ come from the germline V gene. The CDR3 bases are TGTGCCAGCAGCCAAGAAAGGTTCGGGGGCGCCCAGCATTTT. Encoded protein: CASSQERFGGAQHF.

Regarding this clonotype: A junction end diverges from the germline sequence, so it may reflect a read error. This chain links TRBV10-3 with TRBJ2-1; 7 bases are shared with TRBD2. Germline V CDR1 and CDR2: ENHRY, SYGVKD. The CDR3 has 12 residues. The CDR3 coding sequence is TGTGCCATCAGTCTAGCGGCCAATAAGCAGTTCTTC. This encodes CAISLAANKQFF.

The V and J genes are TRBV9 and TRBJ2-1, with TRBD2 identical over 9 bases. The germline V gene has CDR1 SGDLS and CDR2 YYNGEE. V lost 6 bases, J lost 5 bases, and 6 bases stayed unmatched. The CDR3 runs to 14 residues. The CDR3 region is CASNERGDHNEQFF. CDR3 DNA: TGTGCCAGCAACGAGCGGGGGGATCACAATGAGCAGTTCTTC.

J is TRBJ2-5 and V is TRBV29-1; D is perhaps TRBD2 (6 bases). From germline, CDR1 is SQVTM and CDR2 ANQGSEA. This CDR3 comprises 13 residues. Trimming took 4 bases from V and 5 from J, leaving 14 bases between them. CDR3 in amino acids: CSVGGAGGETQYF. The CDR3 DNA sequence: TGCAGCGTTGGCGGGGCAGGAGGGGAGACCCAGTACTTC.

This clonotype is a singleton in its sample. This sequence joins TRBV27 and TRBJ1-3; D remains ambiguous. Germline CDR1 is MNHEY and CDR2 is SMNVEV (reference sequence). The CDR3 loop spans 14 amino acids. V lost 3 bases to trimming and J lost 4 bases, with 10 bases between them. CDR3 region: CASSLLGTGNTIYF. The CDR3 DNA reads as TGTGCCAGCAGTTTGCTGGGAACAGGAAACACCATATATTTT.

In DNA form, the CDR3 reads TGTGCCAACACCCGGGACTCCACAGATACGCAGTATTTT. Translated: CANTRDSTDTQYF. The chain is built from TRBV6-6 and TRBJ2-3; D possibly corresponds to TRBD2 (6 bases). CDR1 and CDR2 from the germline V gene are MNHNY and SVGAGI (reference sequence). The CDR3 covers 13 residues. Trimming left V 10 bases short and J 2 bases short, with 13 bases between.

This sequence joins TRBV20-1 and TRBJ2-5; perhaps TRBD2 as D (6 bases). The DNA end favors TRBJ2-7, so the J call may be wrong. CDR1 and CDR2 (germline): DFQATT, SNEGSKA (reference sequence). The CDR3 has 14 residues. In DNA, the CDR3 is TGCAGTGCGGGAGGACTGTATAAGGGGTACGAGCAGTACTTC. It encodes CSAGGLYKGYEQYF.

J is TRBJ2-1 and V is TRBV9; D is possibly TRBD1 (5 bases). With 1 base removed from V and 2 bases from J, the gap between germline ends came to 13 bases. Germline loops: CDR1 SGDLS, CDR2 YYNGEE. The CDR3 is 16 residues long. The CDR3 loop reads CASSVREPGTYNEQFF. CDR3 DNA sequence: TGTGCCAGCAGCGTAAGGGAACCAGGGACCTACAATGAGCAGTTCTTC.

The chain carries TRBV10-3 and TRBJ2-1; D is possibly TRBD2 (6 bases). In germline, CDR1 is ENHRY, CDR2 SYGVKD. Trimming removed 2 bases at V and 15 bases at J, with 14 bases between. The CDR3 consists of 12 residues. The CDR3 protein is CAISETTSRAFF. The DNA for the CDR3 is TGTGCCATCAGTGAGACGACTAGTAGGGCGTTCTTC.

This chain connects TRBV24-1 to TRBJ2-5; D perhaps matches TRBD1 (6 bases). The J call is in doubt because the DNA end fits TRBJ2-7 better. This CDR3 is 15 amino acids long. Germline V gene lookup returns CDR1 KGHDR and CDR2 SFDVKD. CDR3 sequence (DNA): TGTGCCACCAGTATTCGGACAGCTAACCTATACGAGCAGTACTTC. It yields the protein CATSIRTANLYEQYF.